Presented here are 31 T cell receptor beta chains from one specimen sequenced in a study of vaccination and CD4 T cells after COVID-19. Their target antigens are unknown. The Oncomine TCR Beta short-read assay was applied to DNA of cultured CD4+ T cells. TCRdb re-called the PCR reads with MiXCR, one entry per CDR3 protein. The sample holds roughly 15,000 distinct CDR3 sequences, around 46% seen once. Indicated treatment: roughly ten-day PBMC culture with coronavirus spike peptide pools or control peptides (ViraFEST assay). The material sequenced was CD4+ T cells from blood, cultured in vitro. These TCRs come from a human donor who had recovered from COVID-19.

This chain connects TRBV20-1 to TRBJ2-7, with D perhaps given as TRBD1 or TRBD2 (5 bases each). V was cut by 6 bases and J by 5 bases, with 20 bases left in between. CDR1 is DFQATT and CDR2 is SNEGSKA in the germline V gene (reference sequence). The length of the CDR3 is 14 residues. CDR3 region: CSAPGRIRGHEQYF. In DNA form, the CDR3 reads TGCAGTGCGCCTGGCCGAATTCGGGGCCACGAGCAGTACTTC.

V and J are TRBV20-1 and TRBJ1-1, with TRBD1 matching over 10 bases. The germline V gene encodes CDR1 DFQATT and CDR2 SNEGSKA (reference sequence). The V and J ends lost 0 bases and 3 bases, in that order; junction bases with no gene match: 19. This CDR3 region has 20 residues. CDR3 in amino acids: CSARDRGRRQGASEYTEAFF. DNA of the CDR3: TGCAGTGCTAGAGATCGAGGGCGAAGACAGGGGGCCTCTGAGTACACTGAAGCTTTCTTT.

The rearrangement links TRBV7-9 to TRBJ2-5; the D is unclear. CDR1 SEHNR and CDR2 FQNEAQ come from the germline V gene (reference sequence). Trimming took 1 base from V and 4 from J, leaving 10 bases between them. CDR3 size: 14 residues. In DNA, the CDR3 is TGTGCCAGCAGCTTAGGGATGGATGGAGAGACCCAGTACTTC. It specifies CASSLGMDGETQYF.

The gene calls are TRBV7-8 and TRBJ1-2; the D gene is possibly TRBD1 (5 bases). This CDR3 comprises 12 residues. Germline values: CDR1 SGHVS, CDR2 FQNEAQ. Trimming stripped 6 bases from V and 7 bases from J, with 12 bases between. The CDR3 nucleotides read TGTGCCAGCAGTCCAGGGTACTTTGGCTACACCTTC. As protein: CASSPGYFGYTF.

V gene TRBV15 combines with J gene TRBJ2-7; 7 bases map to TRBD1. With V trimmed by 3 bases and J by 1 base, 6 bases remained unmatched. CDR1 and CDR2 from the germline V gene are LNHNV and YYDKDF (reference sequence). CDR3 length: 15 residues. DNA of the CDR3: TGTGCCACCAGCAGGGACAGGTTGGGATCCTACGAGCAGTACTTC. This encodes CATSRDRLGSYEQYF.

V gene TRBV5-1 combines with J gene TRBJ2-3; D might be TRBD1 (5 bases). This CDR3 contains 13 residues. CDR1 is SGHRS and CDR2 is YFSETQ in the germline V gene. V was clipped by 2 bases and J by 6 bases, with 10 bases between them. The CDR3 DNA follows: TGCGCCAGCAGCTTAGGGGCCACGGATACGCAGTATTTT. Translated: CASSLGATDTQYF.

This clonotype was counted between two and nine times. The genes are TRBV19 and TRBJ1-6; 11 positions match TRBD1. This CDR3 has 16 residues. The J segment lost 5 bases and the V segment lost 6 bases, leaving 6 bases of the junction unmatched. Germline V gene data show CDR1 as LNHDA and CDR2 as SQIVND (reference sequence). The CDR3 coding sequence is TGTGCCAGTAGAACGGGACAGGGGGGAAATAATTCACCCCTCCACTTT. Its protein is CASRTGQGGNNSPLHF.

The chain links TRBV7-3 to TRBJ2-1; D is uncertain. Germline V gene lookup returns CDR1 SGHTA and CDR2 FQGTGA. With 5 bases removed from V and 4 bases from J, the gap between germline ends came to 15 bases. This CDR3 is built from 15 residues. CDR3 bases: TGTGCCAGCAGCCGCAACCCTCAGGTTTACAATGAGCAGTTCTTC. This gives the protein CASSRNPQVYNEQFF.

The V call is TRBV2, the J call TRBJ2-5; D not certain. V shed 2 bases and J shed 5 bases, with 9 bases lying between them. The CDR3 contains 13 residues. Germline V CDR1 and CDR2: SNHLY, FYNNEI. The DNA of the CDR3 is TGTGCCAGCAGTGAACCGACCGGGGAGACCCAGTACTTC. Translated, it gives CASSEPTGETQYF. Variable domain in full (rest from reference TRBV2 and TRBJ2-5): EPEVTQTPSHQVTQMGQEVILRCVPISNHLYFYWYRQILGQKVEFLVSFYNNEISEKSEIFDDQFSVERPDGSNFTLKIRSTKLEDSAMYFCASSEPTGETQYFGPGTRLLVL.

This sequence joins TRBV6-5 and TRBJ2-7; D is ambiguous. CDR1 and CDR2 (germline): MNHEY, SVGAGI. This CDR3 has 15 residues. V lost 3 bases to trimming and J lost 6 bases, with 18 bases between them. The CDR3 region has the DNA TGTGCCAGCAGTTATAACCCTAGTGCCTCGCGCGAGCAGTACTTC. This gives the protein CASSYNPSASREQYF.

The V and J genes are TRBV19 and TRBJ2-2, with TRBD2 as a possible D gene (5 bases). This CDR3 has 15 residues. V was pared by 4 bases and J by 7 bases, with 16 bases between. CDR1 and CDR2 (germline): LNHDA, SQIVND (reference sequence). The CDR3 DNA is TGTGCCAGTAGTACGGGGTGGGAGCTGAACGGGGAGCTGTTTTTT. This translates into CASSTGWELNGELFF.

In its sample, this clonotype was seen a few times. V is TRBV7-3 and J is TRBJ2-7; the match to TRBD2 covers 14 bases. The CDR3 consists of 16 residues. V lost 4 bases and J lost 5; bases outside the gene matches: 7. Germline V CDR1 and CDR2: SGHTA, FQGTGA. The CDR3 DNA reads TGTGCCAGCAGCTCGACGGGACTAGCGGGGGTGGACGAGCAGTACTTC. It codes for CASSSTGLAGVDEQYF.

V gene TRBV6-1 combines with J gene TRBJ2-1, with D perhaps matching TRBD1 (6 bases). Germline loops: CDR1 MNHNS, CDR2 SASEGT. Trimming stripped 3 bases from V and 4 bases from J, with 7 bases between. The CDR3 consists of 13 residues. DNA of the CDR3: TGTGCCAGCAGTGACCAGGGGTACAATGAGCAGTTCTTC. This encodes CASSDQGYNEQFF.

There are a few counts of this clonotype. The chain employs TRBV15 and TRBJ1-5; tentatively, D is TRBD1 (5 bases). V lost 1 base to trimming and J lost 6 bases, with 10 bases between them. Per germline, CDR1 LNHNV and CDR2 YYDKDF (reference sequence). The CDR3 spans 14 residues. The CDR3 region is CATSRVVGVQPQHF. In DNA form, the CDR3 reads TGTGCCACCAGCAGAGTGGTAGGGGTTCAGCCCCAGCATTTT.

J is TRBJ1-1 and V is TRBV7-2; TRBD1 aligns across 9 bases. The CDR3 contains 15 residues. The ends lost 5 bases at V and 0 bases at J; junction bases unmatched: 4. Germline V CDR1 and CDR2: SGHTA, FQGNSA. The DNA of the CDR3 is TGTGCCAGCAGCCCAAGACAGGGGGTGAACACTGAAGCTTTCTTT. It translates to CASSPRQGVNTEAFF.

The CDR3 nucleotides read TGTGCCAGCAGTAGGACCAAGGACACTGAAGCTTTCTTT. This translates into CASSRTKDTEAFF. The rearrangement joins TRBV11-3 to TRBJ1-1; D gene unclear. The V end was cut by 6 bases, the J end by 3 bases, with 11 bases between. Germline V gene sequence: CDR1 SGHNT, CDR2 YENEEA. This CDR3 has 13 amino acids.

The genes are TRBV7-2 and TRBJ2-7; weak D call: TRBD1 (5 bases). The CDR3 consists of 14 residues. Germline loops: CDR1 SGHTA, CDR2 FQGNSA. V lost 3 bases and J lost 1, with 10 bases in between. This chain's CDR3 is CASSLTRDSYEQYF. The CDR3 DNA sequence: TGTGCCAGCAGCTTGACCAGGGATTCCTACGAGCAGTACTTC. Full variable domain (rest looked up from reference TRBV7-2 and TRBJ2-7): GAGVSQSPSNKVTEKGKDVELRCDPISGHTALYWYRQSLGQGLEFLIYFQGNSAPDKSGLPSDRFSAERTGGSVSTLTIQRTQQEDSAVYLCASSLTRDSYEQYFGPGTRLTVT.

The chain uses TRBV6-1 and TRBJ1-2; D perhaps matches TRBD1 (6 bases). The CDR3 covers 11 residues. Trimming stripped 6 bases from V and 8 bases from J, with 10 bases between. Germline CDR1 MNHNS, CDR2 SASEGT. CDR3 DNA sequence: TGTGCCAGCAGCCCAGGGGCCGGCTACACCTTC. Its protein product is CASSPGAGYTF.

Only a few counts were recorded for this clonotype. CDR3 amino acids: CASSYSSPFTGSSYNSPLHF. In nucleotides, the CDR3 is TGTGCCAGCAGTTACTCATCCCCCTTTACAGGGAGCTCCTATAATTCACCCCTCCACTTT. This rearrangement joins TRBV6-5 to TRBJ1-6, with D perhaps matching TRBD1 (6 bases). In germline, CDR1 is MNHEY, CDR2 SVGAGI. The CDR3 length is 20 residues. Between the trimmed V and J ends, which lost 0 bases and 0 bases, there was a span of 18 bases.

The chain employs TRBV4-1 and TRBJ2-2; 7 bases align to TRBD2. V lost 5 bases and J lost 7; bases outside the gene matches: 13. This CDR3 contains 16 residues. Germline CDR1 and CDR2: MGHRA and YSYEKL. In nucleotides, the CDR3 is TGCGCCAGCAGCGTAGCGGGTAGGGGACGGGGCGGGGAGCTGTTTTTT. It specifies CASSVAGRGRGGELFF.

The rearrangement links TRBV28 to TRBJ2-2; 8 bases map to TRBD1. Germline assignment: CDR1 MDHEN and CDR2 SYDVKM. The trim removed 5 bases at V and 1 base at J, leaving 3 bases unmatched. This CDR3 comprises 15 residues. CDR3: CASSRGTGNTGELFF. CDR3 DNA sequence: TGTGCCAGCAGTCGTGGGACAGGGAACACCGGGGAGCTGTTTTTT.

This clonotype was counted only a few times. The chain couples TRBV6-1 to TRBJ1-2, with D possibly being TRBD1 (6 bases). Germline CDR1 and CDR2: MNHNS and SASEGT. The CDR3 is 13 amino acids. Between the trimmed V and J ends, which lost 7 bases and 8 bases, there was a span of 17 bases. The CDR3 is CASTQRGAGGYTF. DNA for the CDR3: TGTGCCAGCACCCAGAGGGGGGCTGGAGGCTACACCTTC.

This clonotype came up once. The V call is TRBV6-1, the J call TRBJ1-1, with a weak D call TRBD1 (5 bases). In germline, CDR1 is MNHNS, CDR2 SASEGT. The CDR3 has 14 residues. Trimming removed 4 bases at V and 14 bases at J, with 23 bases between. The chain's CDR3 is CASSAPGTLSFIFF. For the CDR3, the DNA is TGTGCCAGCAGTGCACCGGGGACCCTTTCGTTTATCTTCTTT.

Here the CDR3 reads CASSLVAGSTGELFF. The CDR3 coding sequence is TGCGCCAGCAGCTTAGTAGCAGGGAGCACCGGGGAGCTGTTTTTT. The chain has TRBV5-1 and TRBJ2-2; possibly TRBD1 or TRBD2 for D (5 bases each). Germline V gives CDR1 SGHRS, CDR2 YFSETQ. Trimming removed 2 bases at V and 4 bases at J, with 12 bases between. The CDR3 has 15 amino acids. The full variable domain, in which reference TRBV5-1 and TRBJ2-2 provide the parts outside the CDR3, is KAGVTQTPRYLIKTRGQQVTLSCSPISGHRSVSWYQQTPGQGLQFLFEYFSETQRNKGNFPGRFSGRQFSNSRSEMNVSTLELGDSALYLCASSLVAGSTGELFFGEGSRLTVL.

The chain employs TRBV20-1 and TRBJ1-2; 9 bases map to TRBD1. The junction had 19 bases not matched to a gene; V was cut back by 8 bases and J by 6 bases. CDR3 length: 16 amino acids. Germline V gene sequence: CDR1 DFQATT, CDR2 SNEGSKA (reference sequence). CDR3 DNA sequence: TGCAGTACCTCCCCCCTAACAGGGGGCTTGGAAGATGGCTACACCTTC. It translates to CSTSPLTGGLEDGYTF.

In DNA, the CDR3 is TGCAGTGCTCCCTCCCCGGCTAGCGGGAGAGGAGATACGCAGTATTTT. It is translated as CSAPSPASGRGDTQYF. The gene calls are TRBV20-1 and TRBJ2-3, with 10 bases fitting TRBD2. CDR3 length: 16 amino acids. Germline V gene lookup returns CDR1 DFQATT and CDR2 SNEGSKA (reference sequence). V was pared by 5 bases and J by 5 bases, with 13 bases of the junction left unmatched.

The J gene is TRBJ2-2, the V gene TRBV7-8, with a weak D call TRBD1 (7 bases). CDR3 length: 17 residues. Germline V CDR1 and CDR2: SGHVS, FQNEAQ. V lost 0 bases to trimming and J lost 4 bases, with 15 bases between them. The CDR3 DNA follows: TGTGCCAGCAGCTTAGCGGTCCAGGGGGGCGTCACCGGGGAGCTGTTTTTT. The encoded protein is CASSLAVQGGVTGELFF.

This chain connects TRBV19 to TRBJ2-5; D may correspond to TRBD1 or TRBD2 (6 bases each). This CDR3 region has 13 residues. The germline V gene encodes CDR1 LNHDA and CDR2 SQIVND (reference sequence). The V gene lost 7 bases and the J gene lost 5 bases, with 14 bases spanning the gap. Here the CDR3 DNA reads TGTGCCAGTAAAGGGGGGATAGGGGAGACCCAGTACTTC. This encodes CASKGGIGETQYF.

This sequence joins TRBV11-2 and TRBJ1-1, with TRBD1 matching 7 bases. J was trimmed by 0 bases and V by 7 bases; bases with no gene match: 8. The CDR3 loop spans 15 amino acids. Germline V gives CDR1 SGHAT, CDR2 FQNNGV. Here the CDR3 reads CASTLYRGMNTEAFF. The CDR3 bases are TGTGCCAGCACTCTGTACAGGGGTATGAACACTGAAGCTTTCTTT.

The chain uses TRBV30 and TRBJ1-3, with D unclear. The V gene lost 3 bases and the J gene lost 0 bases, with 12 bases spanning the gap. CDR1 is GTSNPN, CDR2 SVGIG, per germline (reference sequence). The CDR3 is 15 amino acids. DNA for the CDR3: TGTGCCTGGAGCACCACCGGGATCTCTGGAAACACCATATATTTT. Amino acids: CAWSTTGISGNTIYF.

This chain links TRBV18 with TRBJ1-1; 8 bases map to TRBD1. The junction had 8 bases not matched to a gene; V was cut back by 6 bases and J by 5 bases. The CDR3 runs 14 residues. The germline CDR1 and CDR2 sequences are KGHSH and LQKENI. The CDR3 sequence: CASSTDRGGTEAFF. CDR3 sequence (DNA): TGTGCCAGCTCTACCGACAGGGGAGGAACTGAAGCTTTCTTT.